The text below deals with one TCR beta chain. As yet, its antigen is unknown. One end of the junction varies from germline; a read error may be responsible. The source of the sample is a study of cytomegalovirus exposure and HLA in healthy donors. Study-wide findings and caveats: Roughly uniform depth of sequencing across donors was assumed in presence/absence analyses.

It was with 60 Vbeta and 13 Jbeta primers that the PCR ran. Assay: immunoSEQ multiplex PCR; the TCRdb copy retains only in-frame clones and omits some. The table lists about 200,000 clones, roughly four fifths of them singletons. The CDR3 sequence is 14 residues long. Germline CDR1 is SGHTA and CDR2 is FQGNSA. Sample: PBMCs. The chain is built from TRBV7-2 and TRBJ2-5; the D gene is possibly TRBD1 (5 bases). The clonotype originates from a woman aged 40 to 55 in good health and CMV-seronegative. The CDR3 loop is CASSLYGAQEAQYF. CDR3 bases: TGTGCCAGCAGCTTATATGGGGCCCAAGAGGCCCAGTACTTC.